The source of this T cell receptor (beta chain) is a study of low-dose radiotherapy and immunotherapy resistance in tumors. Primers targeting TRAV and TRBV primed first-strand cDNA, covering alpha and beta chains. With a constant-region primer and a V-primer adapter, TCRs were subjected to 15 to 25 PCR cycles of amplification. TCRdb re-called the reads through MiXCR, storing one row per CDR3 protein. Of about 39,000 distinct CDR3 sequences in the sample, roughly 28% were seen once. The CDR3 covers 13 residues. Trimming left V 6 bases short and J 3 bases short, with 8 bases between. CDR1 MNHNY and CDR2 SVGAGI come from the germline V gene (reference sequence). Time point in this sample: before trial treatment.

This TCR derives from a male donor with gallbladder cancer. The chain joins TRBV6-6 to TRBJ2-2; D possibly corresponds to TRBD2 (6 bases). The sequenced sample was PBMCs, obtained before treatment. For the CDR3, the DNA is TGTGCCAGCAGACGACTAGACACCGGGGAGCTGTTTTTT. This sequence encodes CASRRLDTGELFF.